The 11 T cell receptor beta chains presented below share a single source sample, sequenced in a study of blood T cell repertoires in COVID-19 (dated by TCRdb to 2020 to 2022). Libraries came from the immunoSEQ multiplex PCR assay. TCRdb stores this immuneACCESS table with in-frame sequences only. Part of the clones is absent; in the studies checked, under half of the shortfall reflects unresolved V genes, and no reason is known for the rest. Here the sample has tens of thousands of clones; 88% occur a single time. Approximately 2% of the sample is taken by the ten largest. Source material: peripheral blood. The receptors were gathered from an elderly woman with active or convalescent COVID-19.

The chain links TRBV10-3 to TRBJ2-7, with D possibly matching TRBD2 (6 bases). V gave up 3 bases and J gave up 2 bases, with 14 bases separating them. The CDR3 is made up of 15 amino acids. In germline, CDR1 is ENHRY, CDR2 SYGVKD. CDR3 in amino acids: CAISDTGTPAYEQYF. The CDR3 DNA reads TGTGCCATCAGTGATACCGGGACTCCGGCCTACGAGCAGTACTTC.

The J gene is TRBJ2-2, the V gene TRBV9; unclear D gene. The CDR3 is 14 residues long. V was cut by 2 bases and J by 1 base, with 6 bases left in between. Germline values: CDR1 SGDLS, CDR2 YYNGEE. CDR3 bases: TGTGCCAGCAGCGTGGCAGTGAACACCGGGGAGCTGTTTTTT. Amino acid sequence: CASSVAVNTGELFF.

The V call is TRBV4-3, the J call TRBJ1-2; possibly TRBD1 for D (5 bases). The CDR3 contains 17 residues. V was cut by 0 bases and J by 4 bases, with 18 bases left in between. Germline-derived CDR1 and CDR2 are LGHNA and YSLEER. The CDR3 nucleotides are TGCGCCAGCAGCCAAGATCGGGGGGGAGTAACTCCCTATGGCTACACCTTC. This codes for CASSQDRGGVTPYGYTF.

This clone was detected a few times. The V and J genes are TRBV30 and TRBJ2-2, with 9 nucleotides matching TRBD2. The germline V gene encodes CDR1 GTSNPN and CDR2 SVGIG (reference sequence). The CDR3 has 15 residues. Losses at the gene ends were 2 bases for V and 2 bases for J; bases not matched to a gene: 3. This chain's CDR3 is CAWSKLAGNTGELFF. CDR3 nucleotide sequence: TGTGCCTGGAGTAAACTAGCGGGTAACACCGGGGAGCTGTTTTTT. Full variable domain (missing parts from reference TRBV30 and TRBJ2-2): SQTIHQWPATLVQPVGSPLSLECTVEGTSNPNLYWYRQAAGRGLQLLFYSVGIGQISSEVPQNLSASRPQDRQFILSSKKLLLSDSGFYLCAWSKLAGNTGELFFGEGSRLTVL.

The chain recombines TRBV11-2 with TRBJ2-5, with 9 bases matching TRBD2. Unmatched junction bases numbered 7, after V lost 5 bases and J lost 3 bases. The CDR3 loop spans 15 amino acids. Per germline, CDR1 SGHAT and CDR2 FQNNGV. CDR3 nucleotides: TGTGCCAGCAGCCTTCGGTCTAGCGGGGAAGAGACCCAGTACTTC. Translated: CASSLRSSGEETQYF.

The J gene is TRBJ2-1, the V gene TRBV6-2 or TRBV6-3; maybe TRBD2 (6 bases). V lost 4 bases and J 7 bases, leaving 14 bases between the germline ends. Germline lookup yields CDR1 MNHEY and CDR2 SVGEGT. The CDR3 is made up of 14 amino acids. The CDR3 spells CASSWTGRLNEQFF. CDR3 nucleotides: TGTGCCAGCAGTTGGACCGGGAGATTAAATGAGCAGTTCTTC.

V and J are TRBV6-6 and TRBJ2-7, with 9 bases matching TRBD1. The CDR3 loop spans 13 amino acids. The J segment lost 5 bases and the V segment lost 8 bases, leaving 7 bases of the junction unmatched. Germline loops: CDR1 MNHNY, CDR2 SVGAGI (reference sequence). The CDR3 is CASSRTGAHEQYF. The CDR3 region has the DNA TGTGCCAGCTCTCGGACAGGGGCCCACGAGCAGTACTTC.

This chain uses TRBV7-2 with TRBJ1-5, with 8 bases fitting TRBD1. The germline CDR1 and CDR2 sequences are SGHTA and FQGNSA. CDR3 length: 15 residues. V lost 5 bases to trimming and J lost 3 bases; unmatched junction nucleotides: 6. The CDR3 sequence is CASSAQGAPNQPQHF. DNA of the CDR3: TGTGCCAGCAGCGCCCAGGGGGCACCCAATCAGCCCCAGCATTTT.

This clone showed up just once. The chain is built from TRBV21-1 and TRBJ1-5; the DNA was not compared with TRBD1, the D call given in the table. TRBV21-1 is described as a pseudogene. This CDR3 has 14 residues. CDR3 sequence: CASSSIGQGVSQHF. The CDR3 DNA follows: TGTGCCAGCAGCAGCATAGGACAGGGGGTCTCTCAGCATTTT.

The chain links TRBV6-5 to TRBJ2-3; D gene unclear. Germline V CDR1 and CDR2: MNHEY, SVGAGI. V dropped 7 bases and J dropped 2 bases, with 10 bases sitting between them. This CDR3 has 13 residues. CDR3 coding DNA: TGTGCCAGCATTACAGTTTACACAGATACGCAGTATTTT. This translates into CASITVYTDTQYF.

J is TRBJ2-6 and V is TRBV21-1; the DNA was not used to check the table's D call, TRBD1. TRBV21-1 is described as a pseudogene. The CDR3 totals 16 residues. The CDR3 loop is CASSKTQGAGANVLTF. Here the CDR3 DNA reads TGTGCCAGCAGCAAAACCCAGGGGGCTGGGGCCAACGTCCTGACTTTC.